The 19 T cell receptor beta chains below all came from one sample that was sequenced in a study of T cells in localized non-small cell lung cancer (dated by TCRdb to the early 2020s). Libraries came from the immunoSEQ multiplex PCR assay. As stored in TCRdb, this immuneACCESS dataset retains in-frame rearrangements with V and J assigned. A fraction of the clones does not appear; measured against another copy, unresolved V genes explain less than half of the discrepancy, and the remainder lacks a known reason. Across this sample there are more than 45,000 clones, with 60% to 85% seen only once. The ten biggest clones cover less than 20% of the sample. The material was peripheral blood, obtained before any cancer treatment. Receptor source: a man between 35 and 75 years old with stage I squamous cell lung carcinoma.

The gene calls are TRBV28 and TRBJ2-3; no definite D call. This CDR3 has 15 residues. V was shortened by 8 bases and J by 0 bases, with 15 bases between the two germline ends. Germline V gene data show CDR1 as MDHEN and CDR2 as SYDVKM. The CDR3, as DNA: TGTGCCAGCTCCAACCCTGCGTATAGCACAGATACGCAGTATTTT. It codes for CASSNPAYSTDTQYF.

The chain uses TRBV4-3 and TRBJ1-5; D not resolved. The CDR3 has 16 residues. V lost 1 base to trimming and J lost 7 bases, with 17 bases between them. Germline assignment: CDR1 LGHNA and CDR2 YSLEER. The CDR3 reads CASSQVNLVGGQPQHF. DNA for the CDR3: TGCGCCAGCAGCCAAGTTAACCTAGTCGGCGGGCAGCCCCAGCATTTT.

The chain is built from TRBV15 and TRBJ1-2, with D perhaps TRBD1 (5 bases). The CDR3 length is 15 residues. Deletions cut 0 bases from V and 2 bases from J, with 10 bases between. Germline CDR1 and CDR2: LNHNV and YYDKDF (reference sequence). DNA for the CDR3: TGTGCCACCAGCAGAGAAGTGGGGGGGAACTATGGCTACACCTTC. It is translated as CATSREVGGNYGYTF.

The chain carries TRBV2 and TRBJ1-1; D is ambiguous. The V gene lost 5 bases and the J gene lost 4 bases, with 11 bases spanning the gap. The CDR3 contains 13 residues. Germline V gene data show CDR1 as SNHLY and CDR2 as FYNNEI. The CDR3 loop reads CASSLDSFTEAFF. The CDR3, as DNA: TGTGCCAGCAGTCTGGACTCCTTCACTGAAGCTTTCTTT.

The V and J genes are TRBV7-2 and TRBJ1-3; D is ambiguous. This CDR3 has 12 amino acids. Germline V gene sequence: CDR1 SGHTA, CDR2 FQGNSA. Trimming cost V 3 bases and J 6 bases, with 6 bases left between them. The DNA for the CDR3 is TGTGCCAGCAGCTTGGCGTCAAACACCATATATTTT. Translation gives CASSLASNTIYF. The variable domain in full, with the rest retrieved from reference TRBV7-2 and TRBJ1-3, is GAGVSQSPSNKVTEKGKDVELRCDPISGHTALYWYRQSLGQGLEFLIYFQGNSAPDKSGLPSDRFSAERTGGSVSTLTIQRTQQEDSAVYLCASSLASNTIYFGEGSWLTVV.

V is TRBV6-5 and J is TRBJ2-7; 7 bases align to TRBD1. The germline V gene encodes CDR1 MNHEY and CDR2 SVGAGI. Losses at the gene ends were 5 bases for V and 9 bases for J; bases not matched to a gene: 4. CDR3 length: 11 residues. CDR3 protein: CASSQGVRQYF. As DNA, the CDR3 is TGTGCCAGCAGTCAGGGGGTAAGGCAGTACTTC.

The V call is TRBV7-3, the J call TRBJ2-3; TRBD1 matches at 7 bases. The J segment lost 3 bases and the V segment lost 6 bases, leaving 9 bases of the junction unmatched. This CDR3 contains 15 residues. From germline, CDR1 is SGHTA and CDR2 FQGTGA. The CDR3 DNA sequence: TGTGCCAGCAGGAAGGGGGCTTTACAAACAGATACGCAGTATTTT. Translated, it gives CASRKGALQTDTQYF.

This clone was counted between two and nine times. The chain has TRBV28 and TRBJ2-1, with D unclear. The V gene lost 3 bases and the J gene lost 0 bases, with 6 bases spanning the gap. Germline values: CDR1 MDHEN, CDR2 SYDVKM. CDR3 size: 14 residues. The CDR3 reads CASSFIGSYNEQFF. CDR3 nucleotide sequence: TGTGCCAGCAGTTTCATAGGCTCCTACAATGAGCAGTTCTTC.

The chain combines TRBV7-2 with TRBJ2-5; D is unresolved. Trimming took 5 bases from V and 2 from J, leaving 9 bases between them. There are 13 residues in the CDR3. Germline lookup yields CDR1 SGHTA and CDR2 FQGNSA. The DNA of the CDR3 is TGTGCCAGCAGCCCCCACAGACAAGAGACCCAGTACTTC. Protein product: CASSPHRQETQYF. Combining the CDR3 with reference TRBV7-2 and TRBJ2-5 gives the whole variable domain GAGVSQSPSNKVTEKGKDVELRCDPISGHTALYWYRQSLGQGLEFLIYFQGNSAPDKSGLPSDRFSAERTGGSVSTLTIQRTQQEDSAVYLCASSPHRQETQYFGPGTRLLVL.

This chain links TRBV5-5 with TRBJ2-5; D is possibly TRBD1 or TRBD2 (6 bases each). The germline V gene encodes CDR1 SGHKS and CDR2 YYEKEE (reference sequence). Trimming cost V 1 base and J 5 bases, with 15 bases left between them. The CDR3 covers 15 residues. CDR3: CASSLSSGARETQYF. The CDR3, as DNA: TGTGCCAGCAGCTTGTCGTCGGGGGCGCGGGAGACCCAGTACTTC.

This clone was seen more than once but under ten times. The chain combines TRBV6-1 with TRBJ2-7; D uncertain. The CDR3 has 11 amino acids. Germline V gives CDR1 MNHNS, CDR2 SASEGT. The V gene lost 10 bases and the J gene lost 3 bases, with 10 bases spanning the gap. This CDR3 is CAILKFYEQYF. The CDR3 bases are TGTGCCATCCTCAAATTCTACGAGCAGTACTTC.

The V and J genes are TRBV5-4 and TRBJ2-2; no reliable D call. Germline V gene lookup returns CDR1 SGHNT and CDR2 YYREEE (reference sequence). This CDR3 comprises 14 residues. Trimming stripped 2 bases from V and 8 bases from J, with 13 bases between. CDR3 sequence: CASSLGQSRGELFF. The CDR3, as DNA: TGTGCCAGCAGCTTAGGGCAGAGCCGAGGGGAGCTGTTTTTT.

The chain employs TRBV14 and TRBJ1-6, with TRBD1 as a possible D gene (5 bases). The CDR3 sequence is 14 residues long. Deletions cut 4 bases from V and 10 bases from J, with 14 bases between. Germline assignment: CDR1 SGHDN and CDR2 FVKESK. The CDR3 reads CASSLMGGNSPLHF. CDR3 sequence (DNA): TGTGCCAGCAGCCTAATGGGGGGAAACTCACCCCTCCACTTT.

The rearrangement joins TRBV11-2 to TRBJ2-5; D remains unclear. The V end was cut by 1 base, the J end by 5 bases, with 20 bases between. The germline V gene encodes CDR1 SGHAT and CDR2 FQNNGV. The CDR3 is 17 amino acids. The CDR3 DNA reads TGTGCCAGCAGCTTAGTACGCCTCTCGGCAGGCCGCGAGACCCAGTACTTC. Its translation: CASSLVRLSAGRETQYF.

The rearrangement joins TRBV15 to TRBJ1-5, with D perhaps TRBD1 (5 bases). Germline V gene data show CDR1 as LNHNV and CDR2 as YYDKDF (reference sequence). V lost 6 bases and J 5 bases, leaving 14 bases between the germline ends. This CDR3 has 14 residues. CDR3 coding DNA: TGTGCCACCAGGAGACCGGGACTCGATCAGCCCCAGCATTTT. Translated, it gives CATRRPGLDQPQHF.

The chain combines TRBV10-3 with TRBJ1-5; no definite D call. Looked up from germline, CDR1 is ENHRY and CDR2 is SYGVKD. This CDR3 is 13 amino acids long. Between the trimmed V and J ends, which lost 5 bases and 0 bases, there was a span of 5 bases. The chain's CDR3 is CAISQDSNQPQHF. In DNA form, the CDR3 reads TGTGCCATCAGTCAAGATAGCAATCAGCCCCAGCATTTT.

The J gene is TRBJ2-5, the V gene TRBV2; D may be TRBD1 (6 bases). Between the trimmed V and J ends, which lost 11 bases and 2 bases, there was a span of 12 bases. Germline V gene lookup returns CDR1 SNHLY and CDR2 FYNNEI. This CDR3 has 12 amino acids. In DNA, the CDR3 is TGTGCCGGGGGCCTACAACAAGAGACCCAGTACTTC. Its protein product is CAGGLQQETQYF.

V gene TRBV10-3 combines with J gene TRBJ1-5, with 10 positions matching TRBD1. Looked up from germline, CDR1 is ENHRY and CDR2 is SYGVKD. The CDR3 runs 15 residues. V trimming: 6 bases; J trimming: 7 bases; junction bases outside the gene matches: 9. The CDR3 region is CAIRGGQGVDQPQHF. The CDR3 DNA is TGTGCCATCAGGGGAGGACAGGGGGTGGACCAGCCCCAGCATTTT.

The V call is TRBV6-1, the J call TRBJ1-4; perhaps TRBD1 as D (6 bases). The germline V gene has CDR1 MNHNS and CDR2 SASEGT. Trimming removed 8 bases at V and 8 bases at J, with 18 bases between. CDR3 length: 14 amino acids. The CDR3 here is CASRGRIAYEKLFF. As DNA, the CDR3 is TGTGCCAGCCGGGGGCGGATAGCTTACGAAAAACTGTTTTTT.